Presented here are 8 T cell receptor beta chains from one specimen sequenced in a study of post-analysis software for immune sequencing data. Whole-study results and caveats: In patients, TRBV5-6, TRBV5-1 and TRBV20-1 belonged to five TRBV segments found more frequently than in controls.

The antigens for these receptors are not known. Prepared TCR beta cDNA libraries contained unique molecular identifiers. From the PCR reads, TCRdb called clonotypes with MiXCR, one entry per CDR3 protein. The table lists hundreds of thousands of distinct CDR3 sequences, 44% of them singletons. Sample: blood. The receptors were gathered from a girl aged 10-17 years with multiple sclerosis.

In its sample, this clonotype was seen a few times. This rearrangement joins TRBV12-3 or TRBV12-4 to TRBJ1-2, with D perhaps matching TRBD1 (6 bases). The CDR3 loop spans 11 amino acids. V lost 6 bases and J 5 bases, leaving 7 bases between the germline ends. CDR3 in DNA: TGTGCCAGCAGCACAGGGTATGGCTACACCTTC. It encodes CASSTGYGYTF.

This clonotype has just a few counts. This chain uses TRBV2 with TRBJ1-6, with 9 bases lining up with TRBD1. In germline, CDR1 is SNHLY, CDR2 FYNNEI. There are 14 residues in the CDR3. V dropped 8 bases and J dropped 7; count of bases not matched to a gene: 6. As DNA, the CDR3 is TGTGCCAGCCTAACCGGGACAGGGAATTCACCCCTCCACTTT. Its translation: CASLTGTGNSPLHF.

The chain carries TRBV6-1 and TRBJ1-5; D gene ambiguous. V was trimmed by 3 bases and J by 0 bases, leaving 12 bases between them. Per germline, CDR1 MNHNS and CDR2 SASEGT. This CDR3 is built from 16 residues. CDR3 coding DNA: TGTGCCAGCAGTGAGAGCCCGGTCATTAGCAATCAGCCCCAGCATTTT. Its translation: CASSESPVISNQPQHF.

This clonotype has more than one count but fewer than ten. The rearrangement joins TRBV6-1 to TRBJ2-3; D perhaps matches TRBD2 (5 bases). The length of the CDR3 is 16 residues. Germline values: CDR1 MNHNS, CDR2 SASEGT. Trimming left V 6 bases short and J 2 bases short, with 18 bases between. The CDR3 loop is CASSGEQLFLTDTQYF. The CDR3 DNA is TGTGCCAGCAGCGGGGAACAGCTCTTCCTCACAGATACGCAGTATTTT.

The V gene is TRBV9, the J gene TRBJ2-7; 8 bases map to TRBD1. The CDR3 loop spans 13 amino acids. V shed 6 bases, J shed 2 bases, and the junction held 4 bases outside the gene matches. The germline V gene has CDR1 SGDLS and CDR2 YYNGEE. CDR3 region: CASKGQETYEQYF. The DNA of the CDR3 is TGTGCCAGCAAGGGACAGGAGACCTACGAGCAGTACTTC.

The chain recombines TRBV5-1 with TRBJ2-7, with D possibly being TRBD1 (7 bases). Matching the DNA end better, TRBJ2-5 makes the J call doubtful. The CDR3 has 15 residues. Germline lookup yields CDR1 SGHRS and CDR2 YFSETQ. CDR3 sequence (DNA): TGCGCCAGCAGCTTGACGGGGCAGGGGGGAGAGACCCAGTACTTC. It specifies CASSLTGQGGETQYF.

CDR3 region: CASSFQPDYEQYF. CDR3 in DNA: TGTGCCAGCAGTTTCCAGCCGGACTACGAGCAGTACTTC. The chain employs TRBV12-3 or TRBV12-4 and TRBJ2-7; D remains ambiguous. CDR3 length equals 13 residues. Deletions cut 3 bases from V and 3 bases from J, with 9 bases between.

This clonotype was recorded a few times. One junction end disagrees with the germline gene, perhaps due to a read error. The rearrangement links TRBV7-9 to TRBJ2-1; 10 positions match TRBD2. Germline lookup yields CDR1 SEHNR and CDR2 FQNEAQ (reference sequence). CDR3 length: 17 amino acids. This CDR3 is CASSLGLERGGYDEQFF. CDR3 sequence (DNA): TGTGCCAGCAGCTTAGGGTTGGAGCGGGGGGGCTACGATGAGCAGTTCTTC.